Presented here are 3 T cell receptor beta chains from one specimen sequenced in a study of cytomegalovirus exposure and HLA in healthy donors (dated by TCRdb to between 2016 and 2019). The method behind the library was the immunoSEQ multiplex PCR assay. The multiplex PCR relied on a mix of 60 forward primers for TCR Vbeta segments and 13 reverse primers for TCR Jbeta segments. The clones in this table, taken by TCRdb from immuneACCESS, are in-frame only. Not every clone is retained; where verified, under half of the shortfall comes from an unresolved V gene, and the cause of the rest is unknown. Counted in this sample were approximately 100,000 clones; more than 75% of them appeared once. The top ten clonotypes cover 10% of the sample. Sequenced input: PBMCs. The source of these receptors is a woman aged 18-29 years in good health and CMV-seropositive.

The V gene is TRBV2, the J gene TRBJ2-1, with TRBD2 identical over 7 bases. CDR1 and CDR2 from the germline V gene are SNHLY and FYNNEI. This CDR3 has 15 amino acids. Trimming cost V 9 bases and J 0 bases; bases outside gene matches: 8. The CDR3 reads CASVGGSFSYNEQFF. Here the CDR3 DNA reads TGTGCCAGTGTGGGGGGGTCCTTCTCCTACAATGAGCAGTTCTTC.

Sample share makes this clone medium-sized (0.01 to 0.1%). The rearrangement uses TRBV14 and TRBJ1-1, with 7 positions matching TRBD1. Unmatched junction bases numbered 2, after V lost 9 bases and J lost 1 base. The CDR3 consists of 12 residues. CDR1 and CDR2 (germline): SGHDN, FVKESK. The CDR3 DNA reads as TGTGCCAGTAGGACAGGGAACACTGAAGCTTTCTTT. Translating it yields CASRTGNTEAFF. Looking up the rest from reference TRBV14 and TRBJ1-1 gives the full variable domain: EAGVTQFPSHSVIEKGQTVTLRCDPISGHDNLYWYRRVMGKEIKFLLHFVKESKQDESGMPNNRFLAERTGGTYSTLKVQPAELEDSGVYFCASRTGNTEAFFGQGTRLTVV.

V gene TRBV7-6 combines with J gene TRBJ2-7; 12 bases are shared with TRBD2. The CDR3 contains 15 residues. Germline CDR1 and CDR2: SGHVS and FNYEAQ. The ends lost 4 bases at V and 2 bases at J; junction bases unmatched: 3. This chain's CDR3 is CASSYGLAGTYEQYV. The CDR3 coding sequence is TGTGCCAGCAGCTACGGACTAGCGGGGACCTACGAGCAGTACGTC.